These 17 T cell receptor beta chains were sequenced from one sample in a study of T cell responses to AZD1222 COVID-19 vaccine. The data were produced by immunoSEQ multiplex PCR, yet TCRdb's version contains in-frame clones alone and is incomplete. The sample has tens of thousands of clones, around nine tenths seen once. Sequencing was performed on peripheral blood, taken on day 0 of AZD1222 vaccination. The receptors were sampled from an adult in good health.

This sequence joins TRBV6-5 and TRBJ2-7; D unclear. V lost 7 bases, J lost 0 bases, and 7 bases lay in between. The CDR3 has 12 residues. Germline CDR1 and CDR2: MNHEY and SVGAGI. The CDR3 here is CASKRSSYEQYF. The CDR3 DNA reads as TGTGCCAGCAAACGTAGCTCCTACGAGCAGTACTTC.

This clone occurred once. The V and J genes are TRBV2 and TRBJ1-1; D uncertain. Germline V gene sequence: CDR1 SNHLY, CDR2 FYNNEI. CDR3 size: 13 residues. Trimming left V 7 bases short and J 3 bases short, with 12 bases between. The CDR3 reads CASKVREDTEAFF. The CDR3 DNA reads TGTGCCAGCAAGGTGAGGGAAGACACTGAAGCTTTCTTT.

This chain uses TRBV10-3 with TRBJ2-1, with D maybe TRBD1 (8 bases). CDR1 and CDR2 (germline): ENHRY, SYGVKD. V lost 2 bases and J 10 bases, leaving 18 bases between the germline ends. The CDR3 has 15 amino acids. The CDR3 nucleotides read TGTGCCATCAGTGAGCGCGGAGACAGGGGAGGGGAGCAGTTCTTC. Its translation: CAISERGDRGGEQFF.

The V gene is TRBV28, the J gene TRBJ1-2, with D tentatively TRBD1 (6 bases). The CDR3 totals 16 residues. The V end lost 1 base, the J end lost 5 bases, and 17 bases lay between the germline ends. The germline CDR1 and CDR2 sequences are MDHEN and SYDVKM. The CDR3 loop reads CASSLLGGGPRYGYTF. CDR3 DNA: TGTGCCAGCAGTTTATTAGGAGGGGGGCCTAGGTATGGCTACACCTTC.

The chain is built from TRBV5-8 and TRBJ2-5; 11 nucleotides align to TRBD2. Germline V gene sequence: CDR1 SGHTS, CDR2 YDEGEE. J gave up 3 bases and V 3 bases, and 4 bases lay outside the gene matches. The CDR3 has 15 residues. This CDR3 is CASSSLGLAEETQYF. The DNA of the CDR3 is TGTGCCAGCAGCTCGCTGGGACTAGCGGAAGAGACCCAGTACTTC.

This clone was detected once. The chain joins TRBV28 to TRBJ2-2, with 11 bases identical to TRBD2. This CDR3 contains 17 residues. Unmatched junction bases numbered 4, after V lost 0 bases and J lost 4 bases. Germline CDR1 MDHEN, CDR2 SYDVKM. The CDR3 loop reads CASSLWGLAETTGELFF. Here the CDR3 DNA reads TGTGCCAGCAGTTTATGGGGACTAGCGGAGACCACCGGGGAGCTGTTTTTT. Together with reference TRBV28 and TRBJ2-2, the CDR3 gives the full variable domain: DVKVTQSSRYLVKRTGEKVFLECVQDMDHENMFWYRQDPGLGLRLIYFSYDVKMKEKGDIPEGYSVSREKKERFSLILESASTNQTSMYLCASSLWGLAETTGELFFGEGSRLTVL.

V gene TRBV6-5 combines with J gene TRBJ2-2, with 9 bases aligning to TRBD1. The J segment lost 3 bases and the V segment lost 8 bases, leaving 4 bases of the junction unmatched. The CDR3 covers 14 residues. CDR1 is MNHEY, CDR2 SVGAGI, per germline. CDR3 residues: CASGGTGHTGELFF. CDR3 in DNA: TGTGCCAGCGGCGGGACAGGGCACACCGGGGAGCTGTTTTTT.

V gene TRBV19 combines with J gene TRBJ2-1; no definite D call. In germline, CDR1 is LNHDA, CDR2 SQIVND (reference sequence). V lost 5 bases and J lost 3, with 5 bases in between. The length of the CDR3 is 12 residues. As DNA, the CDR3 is TGTGCCAGTAGTCGACACTACAATGAGCAGTTCTTC. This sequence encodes CASSRHYNEQFF.

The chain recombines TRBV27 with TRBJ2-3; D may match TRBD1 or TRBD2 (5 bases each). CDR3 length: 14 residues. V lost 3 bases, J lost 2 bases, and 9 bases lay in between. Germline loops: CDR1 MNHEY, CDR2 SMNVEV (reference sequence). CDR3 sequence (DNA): TGTGCCAGCAGTTTCCGGGGCAACACAGATACGCAGTATTTT. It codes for CASSFRGNTDTQYF.

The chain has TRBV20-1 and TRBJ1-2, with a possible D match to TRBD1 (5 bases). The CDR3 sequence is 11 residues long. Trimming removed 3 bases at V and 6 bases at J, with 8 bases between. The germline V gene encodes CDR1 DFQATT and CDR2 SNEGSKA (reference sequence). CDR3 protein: CSASRGNGYTF. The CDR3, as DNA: TGCAGTGCTAGCCGGGGGAATGGCTACACCTTC.

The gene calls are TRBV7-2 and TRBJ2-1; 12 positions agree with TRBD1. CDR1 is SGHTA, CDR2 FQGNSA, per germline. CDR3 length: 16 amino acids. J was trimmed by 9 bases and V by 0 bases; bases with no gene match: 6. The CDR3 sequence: CASSLALGQGAVEQFF. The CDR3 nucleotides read TGTGCCAGCAGCTTAGCCCTGGGACAGGGGGCGGTTGAGCAGTTCTTC.

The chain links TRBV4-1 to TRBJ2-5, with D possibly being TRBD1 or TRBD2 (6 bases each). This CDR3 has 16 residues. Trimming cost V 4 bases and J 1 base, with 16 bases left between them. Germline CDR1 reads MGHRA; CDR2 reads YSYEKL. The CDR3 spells CASSLKGGGAQETQYF. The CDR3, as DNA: TGCGCCAGCAGCCTCAAGGGGGGCGGGGCCCAAGAGACCCAGTACTTC.

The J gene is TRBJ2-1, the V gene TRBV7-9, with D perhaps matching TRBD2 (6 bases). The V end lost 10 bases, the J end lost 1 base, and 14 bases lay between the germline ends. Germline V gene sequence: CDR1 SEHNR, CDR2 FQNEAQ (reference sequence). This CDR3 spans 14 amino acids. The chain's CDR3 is CATAPEGSYNEQFF. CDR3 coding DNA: TGTGCCACCGCCCCGGAGGGTTCCTACAATGAGCAGTTCTTC. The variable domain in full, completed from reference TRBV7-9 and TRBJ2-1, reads DTGVSQNPRHKITKRGQNVTFRCDPISEHNRLYWYRQTLGQGPEFLTYFQNEAQLEKSRLLSDRFSAERPKGSFSTLEIQRTEQGDSAMYLCATAPEGSYNEQFFGPGTRLTVL.

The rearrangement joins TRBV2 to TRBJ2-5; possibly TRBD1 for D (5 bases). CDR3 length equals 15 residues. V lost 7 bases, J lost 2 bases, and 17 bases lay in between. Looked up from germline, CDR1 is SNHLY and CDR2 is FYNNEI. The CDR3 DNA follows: TGTGCCAGCACTTACGCAGGGAATCCGCAAGAGACCCAGTACTTC. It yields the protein CASTYAGNPQETQYF.

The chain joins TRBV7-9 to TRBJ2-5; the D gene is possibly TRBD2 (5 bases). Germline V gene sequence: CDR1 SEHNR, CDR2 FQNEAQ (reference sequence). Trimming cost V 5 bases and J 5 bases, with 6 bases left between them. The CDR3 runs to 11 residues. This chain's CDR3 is CASSQRETQYF. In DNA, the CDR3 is TGTGCCAGCAGCCAGCGGGAGACCCAGTACTTC.

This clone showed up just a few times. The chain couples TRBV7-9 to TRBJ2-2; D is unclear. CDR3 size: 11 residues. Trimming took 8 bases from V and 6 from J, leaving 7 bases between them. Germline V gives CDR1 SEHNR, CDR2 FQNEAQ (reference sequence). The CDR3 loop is CASRESGELFF. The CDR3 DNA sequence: TGTGCCAGCCGTGAGTCCGGGGAGCTGTTTTTT. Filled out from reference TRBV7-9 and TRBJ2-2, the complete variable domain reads DTGVSQNPRHKITKRGQNVTFRCDPISEHNRLYWYRQTLGQGPEFLTYFQNEAQLEKSRLLSDRFSAERPKGSFSTLEIQRTEQGDSAMYLCASRESGELFFGEGSRLTVL.

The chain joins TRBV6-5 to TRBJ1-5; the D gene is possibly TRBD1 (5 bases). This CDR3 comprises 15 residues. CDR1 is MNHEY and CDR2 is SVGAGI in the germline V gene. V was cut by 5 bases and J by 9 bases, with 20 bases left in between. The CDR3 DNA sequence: TGTGCCAGCAGTCACTTCCGGGACTCTCGTGGGCCCCAGCATTTT. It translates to CASSHFRDSRGPQHF.